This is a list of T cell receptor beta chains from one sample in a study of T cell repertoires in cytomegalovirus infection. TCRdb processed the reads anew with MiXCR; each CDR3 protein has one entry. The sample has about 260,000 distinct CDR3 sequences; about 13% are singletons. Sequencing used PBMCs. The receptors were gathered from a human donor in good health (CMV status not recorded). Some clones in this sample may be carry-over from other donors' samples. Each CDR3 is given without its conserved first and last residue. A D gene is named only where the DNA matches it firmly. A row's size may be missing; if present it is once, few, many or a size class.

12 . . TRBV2 ASSDSTGRSAQH
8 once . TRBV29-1 SVGSEGYT
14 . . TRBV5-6 ASSSIPTGGNTEAF
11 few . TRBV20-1 SARVAGPYGYT
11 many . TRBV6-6 ASSYGRGQPQH
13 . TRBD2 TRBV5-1 ASSPTSGTSYEQY
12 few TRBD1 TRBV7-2 ASSTGQGSGELF
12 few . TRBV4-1 ASSQVGQGNIQY
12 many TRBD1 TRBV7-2 ASSLGRGGTEAF
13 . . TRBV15 ATSREKLRTDTQY
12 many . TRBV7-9 ASSATGDSGEAF
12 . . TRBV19 ASSGGRGAGTQY
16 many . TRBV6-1 ASSAWGIFGDNTGELF
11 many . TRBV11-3 ASSLAVTGELF
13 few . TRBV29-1 SVEDAQDTFYGYT
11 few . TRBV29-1 SVYAASTDTQY
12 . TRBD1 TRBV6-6 ASKTGRLEQPQH
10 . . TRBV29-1 SVFSGANVLT
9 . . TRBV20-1 SARGGQNLH
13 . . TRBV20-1 SASGAGSNTGELF
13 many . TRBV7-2 ASSESPAYSYEQY
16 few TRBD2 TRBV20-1 SASPLSSGKGTGGELF
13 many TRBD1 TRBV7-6 ASSLWTGSQETQY
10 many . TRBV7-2 ASSLVGLEQY
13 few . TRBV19 ASSFRLEATDTQY
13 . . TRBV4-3 ASSQESSGRETQY
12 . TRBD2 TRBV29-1 SVEEASGVYEQY
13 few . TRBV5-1 ASSLKAGSYNEQF
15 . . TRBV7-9 ASSSPRGAHGRVAQY
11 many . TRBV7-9 ASSLAGGHEQF
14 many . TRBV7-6 ASSLLAGTGGDTQY
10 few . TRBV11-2 ASSQNNYGYT
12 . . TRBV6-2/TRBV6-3 ASSYEGSSYEQY
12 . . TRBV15 ATSEDATGLVAF
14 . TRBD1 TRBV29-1 SGDGTGGHLGTEAF
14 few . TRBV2 ASSEGGGIAKNIQY